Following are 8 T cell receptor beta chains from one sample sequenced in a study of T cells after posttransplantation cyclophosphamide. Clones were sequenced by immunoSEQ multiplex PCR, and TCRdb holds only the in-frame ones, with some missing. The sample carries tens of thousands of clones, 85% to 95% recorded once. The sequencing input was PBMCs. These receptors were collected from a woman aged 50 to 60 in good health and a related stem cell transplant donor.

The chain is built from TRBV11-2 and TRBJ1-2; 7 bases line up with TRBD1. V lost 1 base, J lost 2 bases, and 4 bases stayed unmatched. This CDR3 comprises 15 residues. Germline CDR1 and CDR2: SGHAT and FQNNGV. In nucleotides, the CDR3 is TGTGCCAGCAGCTTAGGACAGGGTTCAAACTATGGCTACACCTTC. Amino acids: CASSLGQGSNYGYTF.

DNA for the CDR3: TGTGCCAGCAGCCAAGCCCTCACTAGAAGGAAGTTCTTC. This translates into CASSQALTRRKFF. J is TRBJ2-1 and V is TRBV4-2; a possible D gene is TRBD2 (5 bases). Trimming took 1 base from V and 14 from J, leaving 15 bases between them. The length of the CDR3 is 13 residues. Germline V lookup: CDR1 LGHNA, CDR2 YNFKEQ.

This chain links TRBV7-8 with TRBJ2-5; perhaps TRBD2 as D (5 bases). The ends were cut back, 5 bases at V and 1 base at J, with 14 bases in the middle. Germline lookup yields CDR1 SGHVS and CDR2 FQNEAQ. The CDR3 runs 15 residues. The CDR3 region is CASSPSAGPQETQYF. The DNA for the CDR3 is TGTGCCAGCAGCCCATCCGCGGGCCCCCAAGAGACCCAGTACTTC.

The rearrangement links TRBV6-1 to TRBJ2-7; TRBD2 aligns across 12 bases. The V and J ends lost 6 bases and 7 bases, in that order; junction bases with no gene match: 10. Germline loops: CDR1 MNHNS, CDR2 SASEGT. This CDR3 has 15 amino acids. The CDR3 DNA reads TGTGCCAGCAGCCCTGAGGCTAGCGGGAGGGGGGAGCAGTACTTC. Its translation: CASSPEASGRGEQYF.

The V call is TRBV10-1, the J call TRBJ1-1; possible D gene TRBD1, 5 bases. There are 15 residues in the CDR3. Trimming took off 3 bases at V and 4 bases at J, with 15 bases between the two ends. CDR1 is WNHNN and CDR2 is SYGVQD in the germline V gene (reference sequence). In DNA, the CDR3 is TGCGCCAGCAGTGACCTCCCGGACATGGGCACTGAAGCTTTCTTT. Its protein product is CASSDLPDMGTEAFF.

The DNA of the CDR3 is TGTGCCAGCAGCTTGGGTCCGGGAGCGCCAAATACGCAGTATTTT. Translated: CASSLGPGAPNTQYF. The chain uses TRBV5-4 and TRBJ2-3, with TRBD2 as a possible D gene (6 bases). This CDR3 comprises 15 residues. V was trimmed by 0 bases and J by 7 bases, leaving 15 bases between them. In germline, CDR1 is SGHNT, CDR2 YYREEE (reference sequence). The entire variable domain, with the rest obtained from reference TRBV5-4 and TRBJ2-3, is as follows: ETGVTQSPTHLIKTRGQQVTLRCSSQSGHNTVSWYQQALGQGPQFIFQYYREEENGRGNFPPRFSGLQFPNYSSELNVNALELDDSALYLCASSLGPGAPNTQYFGPGTRLTVL.

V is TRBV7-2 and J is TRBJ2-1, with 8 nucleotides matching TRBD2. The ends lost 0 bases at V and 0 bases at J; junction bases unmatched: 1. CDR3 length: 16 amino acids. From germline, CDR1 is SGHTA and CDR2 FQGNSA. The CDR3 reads CASSLAGTSSYNEQFF. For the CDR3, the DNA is TGTGCCAGCAGCTTAGCTGGGACTAGCTCCTACAATGAGCAGTTCTTC.

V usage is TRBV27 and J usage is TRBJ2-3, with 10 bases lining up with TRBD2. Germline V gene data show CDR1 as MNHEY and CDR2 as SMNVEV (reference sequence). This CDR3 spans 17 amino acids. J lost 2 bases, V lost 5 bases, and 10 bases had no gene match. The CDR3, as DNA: TGTGCCAGCAGTAACCAACGGACTAGCGGAAACACAGATACGCAGTATTTT. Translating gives CASSNQRTSGNTDTQYF.